Listed below are T cell receptor beta chains from one sample, sequenced in a study of shared clonotypes between healthy human individuals. The protocol was immunoSEQ multiplex PCR, while the TCRdb copy is restricted to in-frame clones and leaves out a portion. The repertoire holds 640,000 or so clones, with roughly 70% as singletons. Specimen: memory CD4+ T cells sorted from blood. The receptors derive from a woman aged 25 to 39 in good health. Both conserved end residues are part of each CDR3. D genes are given only for firm matches. Expanded clones get a size class; other rows say once, few or many, or leave the size out.

d_call,j_call,v_call,clone_size,cdr3_nt,cdr3_aa
.,TRBJ1-2,TRBV19,many,TGTGCCAGTAGTATGGGACTGAACTATGGCTACACCTTC,CASSMGLNYGYTF
.,TRBJ2-2,TRBV7-9,.,TGTGCCAGCCTCCTAAATAACGGTAACACCGGGGAGCTGTTTTTT,CASLLNNGNTGELFF
.,TRBJ2-1,TRBV2,.,TGTGCCAGCAGATCCAGAGACTTGTACAATGAGCAGTTCTTC,CASRSRDLYNEQFF
.,TRBJ2-3,TRBV5-4,once,TGTGCCAGCAGCCCTACGATCCTTGTTGCCGGCGGGGCCACAGATACGCAGTATTTT,CASSPTILVAGGATDTQYF
.,TRBJ2-7,TRBV7-2,.,TGTGCCAGCAGCTTCCGACGGGACTACGAGCAGTACTTC,CASSFRRDYEQYF
.,TRBJ1-1,TRBV6-5,.,TGTGCCAGCACTGACACCGGAGGGGCGAACACTGAAGCTTTCTTT,CASTDTGGANTEAFF
TRBD1,TRBJ2-7,TRBV18,.,TGTGCCAGCTCACCTTTCCGGGACAGTTCCGACGAGCAGTACTTC,CASSPFRDSSDEQYF
.,TRBJ2-5,TRBV2,.,TGTGCCAGCAGTGTTCCCGGGAACGACCTCCAAGAGACCCAGTACTTC,CASSVPGNDLQETQYF
.,TRBJ1-4,TRBV19,.,TGTGCCAGTAGTTTTCAGGCGACTAATGAAAAACTGTTTTTT,CASSFQATNEKLFF
.,TRBJ2-7,TRBV7-8,few,TGTGCCAGCAGCTTCGGACAGGGACTAGGGTACGAGCAGTACTTC,CASSFGQGLGYEQYF
TRBD1,TRBJ2-7,TRBV4-2,.,TGTGCCAGCAGCTCCCCATTAGGACAGGGTGGTGTCGAGCAGTACTTC,CASSSPLGQGGVEQYF
.,TRBJ1-5,TRBV18,.,TGTGCCAGCTCACCATCAAGGAATCAGCCCCAGCATTTT,CASSPSRNQPQHF
TRBD1,TRBJ2-7,TRBV7-9,once,TGTGCCAGCAGTTCCACAGGGGTCGCCTCCTACGAGCAGTACTTC,CASSSTGVASYEQYF
.,TRBJ2-7,TRBV28,few,TGTGCCAGCACTACTAGCATCTACGAGCAGTACTTC,CASTTSIYEQYF
.,TRBJ2-7,TRBV11-2,.,TGTGCCAGCAGCTTGTTGGGCTGGGTGGGGAGCGAGCAGTACTTC,CASSLLGWVGSEQYF
.,TRBJ2-3,TRBV21-1,.,TGTGCCAGCACCCTCAGGGCACACACAGATACGCAGTATTTT,CASTLRAHTDTQYF
.,TRBJ1-5,TRBV28,.,TGTGCCAGCAGTTTTGGGACGGGCAATCAGCCCCAGCATTTT,CASSFGTGNQPQHF
TRBD1,TRBJ2-6,TRBV7-6,.,TGTGCCAGCAGCTTAGGACAGGGGGCTTTTGGGGCCAACGTCCTGACTTTC,CASSLGQGAFGANVLTF
.,TRBJ2-2,TRBV29-1,.,TGCAGCGTTGAAGCGCCAGGGGCCTTTTTCGGGGAGCTGTTTTTT,CSVEAPGAFFGELFF
TRBD2,TRBJ2-2,TRBV11-2,.,TGTGCCAGCAGCTTGCGGACTAGCGGGATTGGCGGGGAGCTGTTTTTT,CASSLRTSGIGGELFF
TRBD1,TRBJ1-1,TRBV5-1,.,TGCGCCAGCAGCGCCAGACAGGGGGCGAGAACTGAAGCTTTCTTT,CASSARQGARTEAFF
.,TRBJ2-7,TRBV6-1,few,TGTGCCAGCAGTGGCTGGACCTACGAGCAGTACTTC,CASSGWTYEQYF
.,TRBJ1-2,TRBV12-5,few,TGTGCTAGTGGTTTGGTACAAGGTAACTATGGCTACACCTTC,CASGLVQGNYGYTF
TRBD1,TRBJ2-5,TRBV5-6,.,TGTGCCAGCAGCTCGACAGGGAAGACCCAGTACTTC,CASSSTGKTQYF
.,TRBJ1-6,TRBV2,few,TGTGCCAGCAGTGATTGGCTAACTAATTCACCCCTCCACTTT,CASSDWLTNSPLHF
.,TRBJ1-1,TRBV7-9,.,TGTGCCAGCAGCGCAAAAGGGGGTGCGTACACTGAAGCTTTCTTT,CASSAKGGAYTEAFF
.,TRBJ2-5,TRBV6-6,.,TGTGCCAGCAGCACCCTAAGAGAGACCCAGTACTTC,CASSTLRETQYF
.,TRBJ2-2,TRBV11-2,.,TGTGCCAGCAGCTTAGTCCAGACGAACACCGGGGAGCTGTTTTTT,CASSLVQTNTGELFF
.,TRBJ2-7,TRBV5-1,.,TGCGCCAGCAGCAAGACTGAAACCTACGAGCAGTACTTC,CASSKTETYEQYF
.,TRBJ2-7,TRBV19,.,TGTGCCAGTAGTGGAGACTCGGACGAGCAGTACTTC,CASSGDSDEQYF
TRBD2,TRBJ2-3,TRBV28,few,TGTGCCAGCAGACTCGGGACTAGTATTGGAGATACGCAGTATTTT,CASRLGTSIGDTQYF
TRBD2,TRBJ2-3,TRBV5-4,.,TGTGCCAGCAGCTTGGCAGGACTAGCGGGAAAGGATACGCAGTATTTT,CASSLAGLAGKDTQYF
.,TRBJ2-3,TRBV27,many,TGTGCCAGCGGGAAGCAGGGTTTCGGAGATACGCAGTATTTT,CASGKQGFGDTQYF
TRBD1,TRBJ2-7,TRBV20-1,many,TGCAGTGCTAGTAATACAGGGGGTCAGTACTTC,CSASNTGGQYF
TRBD1,TRBJ1-1,TRBV5-1,.,TGCGCCACCCGGACAGGGGATATCGGGGACACTGAAGCTTTCTTT,CATRTGDIGDTEAFF
TRBD1,TRBJ2-7,TRBV27,.,TGTGCCAGCAGTTTGCACGTAGGACAGGGAGATTTCTACGAGCAGTACTTC,CASSLHVGQGDFYEQYF
TRBD2,TRBJ2-1,TRBV7-2,once,TGTGCCAGCAGCATAACTAGCGGTACCTACAATGAGCAGTTCTTC,CASSITSGTYNEQFF
.,TRBJ2-7,TRBV4-2,.,TGTGCCAGCAGCCAAGATTTTGGGAACGGCTACGAGCAGTACTTC,CASSQDFGNGYEQYF
.,TRBJ1-1,TRBV12-5,.,TGTGCTAGTGGTTTGCATCGGGGGAGGGACACTGAAGCTTTCTTT,CASGLHRGRDTEAFF
.,TRBJ1-1,TRBV18,few,TGTGCCAGCTGTGAGGAGCGGAACACTGAAGCTTTCTTT,CASCEERNTEAFF
.,TRBJ2-5,TRBV7-8,few,TGTGCCAGCTCCCTTCGAATCCAAGAGACCCAGTACTTC,CASSLRIQETQYF
.,TRBJ2-1,TRBV9,.,TGTGCCAGCAGCGTAGACTGGGGCGGATACAATGAGCAGTTCTTC,CASSVDWGGYNEQFF
.,TRBJ2-7,TRBV10-3,.,TGTGCCATCAGTGAGTCTCGGTACTACGAGCAGTACTTC,CAISESRYYEQYF
.,TRBJ1-2,TRBV2,.,TGTGCCAGCAGTGATTTAGGGGAACCCAACTATGGCTACACCTTC,CASSDLGEPNYGYTF
.,TRBJ1-5,TRBV30,few,TGTGCCTGGAGTGGGGGGGAAGGCCAGCCCCAGCATTTT,CAWSGGEGQPQHF
.,TRBJ2-7,TRBV5-4,.,TGTGCCAGCAGCTTGGCCGGGGGGGCAGCGGGGACAGCCGAGCAGTACTTC,CASSLAGGAAGTAEQYF
.,TRBJ1-5,TRBV7-2,.,TGTGCCAGCAGCTTCAATGAGGGGCCCCAGCATTTT,CASSFNEGPQHF
.,TRBJ2-3,TRBV27,once,TGTGCCAGCAGTTTAGATAGCGGCGATACGCAGTATTTT,CASSLDSGDTQYF
.,TRBJ1-1,TRBV6-5,once,TGTGCCAGCAGTTACGGGACGCCCAGTGAAGCTTTCTTT,CASSYGTPSEAFF
TRBD2,TRBJ2-6,TRBV5-1,.,TGCGCCAGCAGCTCGGGACTATCTGGGGCCAACGTCCTGACTTTC,CASSSGLSGANVLTF
.,TRBJ2-3,TRBV28,few,TGTGCCAGCAGTCCCTCTTTTGGGCGCACAGATACGCAGTATTTT,CASSPSFGRTDTQYF
TRBD2,TRBJ2-1,TRBV11-2,.,TGTGCCAGCAGCTTAGTATCCGGGCTAGCGGGGGACAATGAGCAGTTCTTC,CASSLVSGLAGDNEQFF
.,TRBJ2-2,TRBV6-5,.,TGTGCCAGCCGGTCAGTCGGGGAGCTGTTTTTT,CASRSVGELFF
TRBD2,TRBJ2-3,TRBV15,many,TGTGCCACCAGCAGAGAACGGGCGGGAGGCCCGATGGCAGATACGCAGTATTTT,CATSRERAGGPMADTQYF
TRBD1,TRBJ1-1,TRBV2,.,TGTGCCAGCGAACAAAACAGGGGGGTAGGTGAAGCTTTCTTT,CASEQNRGVGEAFF
TRBD2,TRBJ2-7,TRBV7-2,few,TGTGCCAGCAGCTTACAACTAGCGGGAGCCGCCCACGAGCAGTACTTC,CASSLQLAGAAHEQYF
TRBD2,TRBJ2-7,TRBV29-1,.,TGCAGCGTTAGGGTGGGTAGCGGGAACTCAGCCTACGAGCAGTACTTC,CSVRVGSGNSAYEQYF